These 18 T cell receptor beta chains came from one sample sequenced in a study of blood T cell repertoires in COVID-19. Generated by immunoSEQ multiplex PCR, the TCRdb table keeps only in-frame clones and is missing some. Among a few hundred thousand clones listed, 89% were seen once. Sequencing was done on a sample of peripheral blood. All receptors come from a middle-aged man with acute or convalescent COVID-19.

The V gene is TRBV28, the J gene TRBJ1-5; no reliable D call. The CDR3 covers 15 residues. V was cut by 4 bases and J by 0 bases, with 10 bases left in between. Germline CDR1 reads MDHEN; CDR2 reads SYDVKM. In DNA form, the CDR3 reads TGTGCCAGCAGTTCCGGAGTAAGTAGCAATCAGCCCCAGCATTTT. It yields the protein CASSSGVSSNQPQHF.

The chain is built from TRBV15 and TRBJ2-6; 8 bases are shared with TRBD1. With 3 bases clipped from V and 0 bases from J, the junction kept 16 bases outside the gene matches. CDR1 and CDR2 from the germline V gene are LNHNV and YYDKDF (reference sequence). The CDR3 loop spans 21 amino acids. The CDR3 spells CATSSPTFKGTGTSGANVLTF. The CDR3 DNA reads as TGTGCCACCAGCAGTCCTACCTTTAAAGGGACAGGAACCTCTGGGGCCAACGTCCTGACTTTC.

The chain is built from TRBV19 and TRBJ1-2, with 9 positions matching TRBD1. CDR1 and CDR2 from the germline V gene are LNHDA and SQIVND (reference sequence). Trimming cost V 5 bases and J 6 bases; bases outside gene matches: 7. The CDR3 sequence is 14 residues long. The CDR3 nucleotides read TGTGCCAGTAGTCGGAGGGGACAGGGCGATGGCTACACCTTC. It yields the protein CASSRRGQGDGYTF.

The J gene is TRBJ2-5, the V gene TRBV3-1 (or the pseudogene TRBV3-2), with 9 bases that match TRBD2. Germline trimming cut 5 bases from V and 5 bases from J; bases unmatched to any gene: 3. Germline V gene data show CDR1 as LGHDT and CDR2 as YNNKEL (reference sequence). The CDR3 runs to 13 residues. The CDR3 protein is CASSYSGGETQYF. The CDR3 DNA reads as TGTGCCAGCAGCTATAGCGGGGGCGAGACCCAGTACTTC.

The J gene is TRBJ1-1, the V gene TRBV27; D remains unclear. V lost 5 bases to trimming and J lost 11 bases, with 15 bases between them. The CDR3 runs to 12 residues. CDR1 and CDR2 (germline): MNHEY, SMNVEV (reference sequence). CDR3 nucleotides: TGTGCCAGCAGTCCCAGACCAAAGGAGGCTTTCTTT. It encodes CASSPRPKEAFF.

The chain joins TRBV19 to TRBJ2-1; 7 bases are a match to TRBD2. Germline assignment: CDR1 LNHDA and CDR2 SQIVND (reference sequence). V lost 6 bases, J lost 2 bases, and 7 bases stayed unmatched. The CDR3 is 15 amino acids. The CDR3 is CASRNGAGPYNEQFF. DNA for the CDR3: TGTGCCAGTAGGAATGGAGCGGGACCCTACAATGAGCAGTTCTTC. Complete variable domain (other parts from reference TRBV19 and TRBJ2-1): DGGITQSPKYLFRKEGQNVTLSCEQNLNHDAMYWYRQDPGQGLRLIYYSQIVNDFQKGDIAEGYSVSREKKESFPLTVTSAQKNPTAFYLCASRNGAGPYNEQFFGPGTRLTVL.

CDR3 nucleotide sequence: TGCGCCAGCAGCCCGTCTACCTCGGTATCCGTCTATGGCTACACCTTC. Translation gives CASSPSTSVSVYGYTF. The V call is TRBV5-1, the J call TRBJ1-2; no clear D. CDR1 and CDR2 (germline): SGHRS, YFSETQ. V was cut by 4 bases and J by 4 bases, with 20 bases left in between. The CDR3 has 16 residues.

This chain connects TRBV5-6 to TRBJ1-1; no clear D. Trimming stripped 2 bases from V and 4 bases from J, with 6 bases between. The CDR3 is 12 residues long. Germline CDR1 is SGHDT and CDR2 is YYEEEE. The CDR3 region has the DNA TGTGCCAGCAGCTTCGTGCGCACTGAAGCTTTCTTT. Amino acid sequence: CASSFVRTEAFF. Full variable domain (rest looked up from reference TRBV5-6 and TRBJ1-1): DAGVTQSPTHLIKTRGQQVTLRCSPKSGHDTVSWYQQALGQGPQFIFQYYEEEERQRGNFPDRFSGHQFPNYSSELNVNALLLGDSALYLCASSFVRTEAFFGQGTRLTVV.

The chain is built from TRBV5-1 and TRBJ2-7, with 9 bases lining up with TRBD1. Trimming removed 1 base from V and 0 bases from J; junction bases left unmatched: 2. This CDR3 is built from 15 residues. Germline V CDR1 and CDR2: SGHRS, YFSETQ. The CDR3 DNA is TGCGCCAGCAGCTTGCAACAGGGGGCCTCCTACGAGCAGTACTTC. Amino acids: CASSLQQGASYEQYF.

V usage is TRBV11-2 and J usage is TRBJ1-2, with 8 bases that match TRBD1. V trimming: 5 bases; J trimming: 5 bases; junction bases outside the gene matches: 16. CDR1 SGHAT and CDR2 FQNNGV come from the germline V gene. The CDR3 covers 17 residues. CDR3 nucleotide sequence: TGTGCCAGCAGCCCCGACAGGGGCCGTCCCGGGGGTTATGGCTACACCTTC. Amino acid sequence: CASSPDRGRPGGYGYTF.

The genes are TRBV27 and TRBJ1-1; D might be TRBD1 (5 bases). Trimming took off 8 bases at V and 4 bases at J, with 14 bases between the two ends. This CDR3 has 13 amino acids. Germline CDR1 MNHEY, CDR2 SMNVEV (reference sequence). The CDR3 here is CASFPGMGTEAFF. Written as DNA, the CDR3 is TGTGCCAGCTTCCCAGGGATGGGCACTGAAGCTTTCTTT.

The genes are TRBV28 and TRBJ1-2, with 7 bases identical to TRBD1. This CDR3 contains 14 residues. CDR1 and CDR2 (germline): MDHEN, SYDVKM. V was clipped by 1 base and J by 8 bases; unmatched bases: 7. CDR3 coding DNA: TGTGCCAGCAGTTTATCCGACAGGGCGTACGGCTACACCTTC. This codes for CASSLSDRAYGYTF.

The V gene is TRBV3-1 (or the pseudogene TRBV3-2), the J gene TRBJ2-7; 7 bases fit TRBD1. Germline trimming cut 1 base from V and 4 bases from J; bases unmatched to any gene: 4. This CDR3 comprises 14 residues. CDR1 LGHDT and CDR2 YNNKEL come from the germline V gene (reference sequence). The CDR3, as DNA: TGTGCCAGCAGCCAAGCGGGACAGCAATACGAGCAGTACTTC. Amino acid sequence: CASSQAGQQYEQYF.

This chain links TRBV11-3 with TRBJ2-1; 9 bases match TRBD2. Trimming cost V 0 bases and J 4 bases; bases outside gene matches: 4. The CDR3 sequence is 16 residues long. The germline V gene encodes CDR1 SGHNT and CDR2 YENEEA. The CDR3 region is CASSLESLAGYNEQFF. The CDR3 coding sequence is TGTGCCAGCAGCTTAGAGAGCCTAGCGGGGTACAATGAGCAGTTCTTC.

The sample holds a few counts of this clone. The V gene is TRBV2, the J gene TRBJ2-5, with a possible D match to TRBD1 (7 bases). V was trimmed by 6 bases and J by 2 bases, leaving 19 bases between them. The germline V gene encodes CDR1 SNHLY and CDR2 FYNNEI. This CDR3 is 16 amino acids long. The CDR3 sequence: CASSGGWAGGQETQYF. The CDR3 DNA reads as TGTGCCAGCAGCGGAGGGTGGGCAGGGGGGCAAGAGACCCAGTACTTC.

V is TRBV30 and J is TRBJ2-3, with TRBD2 matching over 7 bases. Trimming cost V 1 base and J 3 bases; bases outside gene matches: 13. Germline loops: CDR1 GTSNPN, CDR2 SVGIG (reference sequence). This CDR3 comprises 17 residues. The CDR3: CAWSARRAARGTDTQYF. The CDR3 DNA reads TGTGCCTGGAGTGCCCGGAGGGCCGCGCGGGGGACAGATACGCAGTATTTT.

V is TRBV25-1 and J is TRBJ2-3; no clear D. V was trimmed by 6 bases and J by 1 base, leaving 8 bases between them. Germline CDR1 is MGHDK and CDR2 is SYGVNS. The CDR3 runs to 13 residues. CDR3 loop: CASRASGTDTQYF. CDR3 sequence (DNA): TGTGCCAGCAGGGCCTCTGGCACAGATACGCAGTATTTT.

The chain links TRBV5-1 to TRBJ2-7; 8 bases are a match to TRBD1. This CDR3 spans 15 amino acids. Trimming took 0 bases from V and 2 from J; bases not matched to a gene: 4. CDR1 SGHRS and CDR2 YFSETQ come from the germline V gene. CDR3 loop: CASSLAPGGAYEQYF. The DNA for the CDR3 is TGCGCCAGCAGCTTGGCTCCAGGGGGCGCCTACGAGCAGTACTTC.